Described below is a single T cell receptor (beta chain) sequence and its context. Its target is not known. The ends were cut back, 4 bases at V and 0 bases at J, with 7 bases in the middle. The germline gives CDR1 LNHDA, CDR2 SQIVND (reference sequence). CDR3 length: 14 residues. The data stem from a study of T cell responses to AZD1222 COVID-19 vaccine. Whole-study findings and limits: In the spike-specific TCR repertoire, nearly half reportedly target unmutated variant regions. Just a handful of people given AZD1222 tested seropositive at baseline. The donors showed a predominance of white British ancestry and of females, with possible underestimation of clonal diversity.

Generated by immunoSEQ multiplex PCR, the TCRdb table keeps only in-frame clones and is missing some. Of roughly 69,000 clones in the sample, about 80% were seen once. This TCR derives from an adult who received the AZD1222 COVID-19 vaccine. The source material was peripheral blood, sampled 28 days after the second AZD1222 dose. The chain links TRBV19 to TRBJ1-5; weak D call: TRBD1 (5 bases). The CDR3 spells CASSRQNSNQPQHF. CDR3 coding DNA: TGTGCCAGTAGTAGACAGAATAGCAATCAGCCCCAGCATTTT.